One sample yielded the 6 T cell receptor beta chains listed below, sequenced in a study of blood T cell repertoires in COVID-19. Only in-frame clones appear in the TCRdb table, and some are missing; sequencing was by immunoSEQ multiplex PCR. The table includes 350,000 to 400,000 clones, roughly 90% detected once. Sequencing used PBMCs or T cells enriched from blood (not recorded which). The origin of the receptors is a woman between 40 and 50 years old who had been exposed to COVID-19.

V usage is TRBV29-1 and J usage is TRBJ2-3, with TRBD1 matching over 7 bases. Per germline, CDR1 SQVTM and CDR2 ANQGSEA. The CDR3 runs to 13 residues. The junction had 3 bases not matched to a gene; V was cut back by 4 bases and J by 2 bases. The CDR3 DNA reads TGCAGCGTTGGAAAGGGGGCCACAGATACGCAGTATTTT. Translating it yields CSVGKGATDTQYF.

V usage is TRBV7-9 and J usage is TRBJ1-5; TRBD1 matches 7 bases. Per germline, CDR1 SEHNR and CDR2 FQNEAQ (reference sequence). J was trimmed by 5 bases and V by 5 bases; bases with no gene match: 6. This CDR3 is built from 14 residues. The CDR3 region is CASSLTGDYQPQHF. For the CDR3, the DNA is TGTGCCAGCAGCCTAACAGGGGATTATCAGCCCCAGCATTTT.

The chain carries TRBV6-2 or TRBV6-3 and TRBJ1-1, with 10 bases identical to TRBD1. CDR1 is MNHEY, CDR2 SVGEGT, per germline. The CDR3 is 18 residues long. J was trimmed by 3 bases and V by 6 bases; bases with no gene match: 16. For the CDR3, the DNA is TGTGCCAGCAGCTTCCAAATCGGGACAGGGGTTTGGGACACTGAAGCTTTCTTT. Translating gives CASSFQIGTGVWDTEAFF.

The genes are TRBV7-6 and TRBJ1-5; D unresolved. Trimming pared 1 base from V and 0 bases from J, leaving 10 bases between. The CDR3 spans 16 residues. Looked up from germline, CDR1 is SGHVS and CDR2 is FNYEAQ. The CDR3 DNA is TGTGCCAGCAGCTTAGGACATCGTAATAGCAATCAGCCCCAGCATTTT. Amino acid sequence: CASSLGHRNSNQPQHF.

The V call is TRBV5-4, the J call TRBJ2-5; 8 nucleotides align to TRBD1. There are 16 residues in the CDR3. J was trimmed by 0 bases and V by 3 bases; bases with no gene match: 7. Germline V gene sequence: CDR1 SGHNT, CDR2 YYREEE (reference sequence). CDR3 residues: CASSSSGTGYQETQYF. CDR3 in DNA: TGTGCCAGCAGCTCCTCCGGGACAGGCTACCAAGAGACCCAGTACTTC.

The genes are TRBV7-9 and TRBJ2-1; 9 bases fit TRBD1. Germline-derived CDR1 and CDR2 are SEHNR and FQNEAQ (reference sequence). The ends lost 5 bases at V and 1 base at J; junction bases unmatched: 3. The CDR3 consists of 15 residues. As DNA, the CDR3 is TGTGCCAGCAGCCCGGGACAGGGTTCCTACAATGAGCAGTTCTTC. Translated, it gives CASSPGQGSYNEQFF.